This record concerns one T cell receptor beta chain sequence. Its antigen is currently unknown. Germline V gene sequence: CDR1 SGHRS, CDR2 YFSETQ. CDR3 length: 16 residues. The V and J ends lost 0 bases and 5 bases respectively, with 14 bases between them. Amplification of the TCR beta CDR3 regions used RNA transcripts (as template). First-round RT-PCR used HTBI primers; second-round multiplex PCR followed. TCRdb fed the multiplex PCR reads into MiXCR, producing one record per CDR3 protein. The sample has 900,000 to 1,200,000 distinct CDR3 sequences; approximately 35% are singletons. This sample is part of a study of Graves' ophthalmopathy and Graves' hyperthyroidism. Study-wide findings and caveats: Separation of ophthalmopathy from stable hyperthyroidism was achieved by a 13-signature model, at 85% to 90% sensitivity and 70% to 82% specificity.

The sample was peripheral blood or thyroid tissue (not recorded which). The source is an adult man with Graves' hyperthyroidism. J is TRBJ2-2 and V is TRBV5-1; D perhaps matches TRBD1 (6 bases). Here the CDR3 reads CASSLAVRGTTGELFF. CDR3 sequence (DNA): TGCGCCAGCAGCTTGGCCGTGAGGGGGACAACCGGGGAGCTGTTTTTT.